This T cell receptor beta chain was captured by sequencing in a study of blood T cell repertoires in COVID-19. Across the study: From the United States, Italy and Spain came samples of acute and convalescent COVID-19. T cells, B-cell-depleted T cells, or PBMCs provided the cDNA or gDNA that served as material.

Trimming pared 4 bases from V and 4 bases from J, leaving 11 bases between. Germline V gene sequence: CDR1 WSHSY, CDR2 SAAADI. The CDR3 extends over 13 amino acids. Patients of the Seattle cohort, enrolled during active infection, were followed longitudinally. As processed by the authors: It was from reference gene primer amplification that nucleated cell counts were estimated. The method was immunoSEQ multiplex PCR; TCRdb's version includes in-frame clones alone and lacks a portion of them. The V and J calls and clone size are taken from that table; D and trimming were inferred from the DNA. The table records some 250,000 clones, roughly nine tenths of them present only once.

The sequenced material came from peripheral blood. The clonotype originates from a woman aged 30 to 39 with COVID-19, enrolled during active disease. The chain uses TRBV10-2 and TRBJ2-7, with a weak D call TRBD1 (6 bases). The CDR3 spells CASSVGDTYEQYF. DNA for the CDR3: TGCGCCAGCAGTGTCGGGGACACTTACGAGCAGTACTTC.